A selection of T cell receptor beta chains follows, all from one sample in a study of blood T cell repertoires in COVID-19. Only in-frame clones appear in the TCRdb table, and some are missing; sequencing was by immunoSEQ multiplex PCR. Here the sample spans tens of thousands of clones, 70% to 85% being singletons. Input material: peripheral blood. Every receptor here comes from a man aged 60 to 75 with acute or convalescent COVID-19. Each CDR3 is given with its conserved first and last residue. Each record gives: D gene, clone size, J gene, V gene, CDR3 DNA, CDR3 protein. A D gene is named only where the DNA matches it firmly. The size field is filled for only some rows; it gives once, few, many or a size class.

>TRBD1|-|TRBJ1-5|TRBV7-8
TGTGCCAGCAGCTTAACCTCCGGGACAGGGGGCTATCAGCCCCAGCATTTT
CASSLTSGTGGYQPQHF
>TRBD2|-|TRBJ2-5|TRBV5-1
TGCGCCAGCAGCTCGGTCATGAGCGGGGGGGCACGAGAGACCCAGTACTTC
CASSSVMSGGARETQYF
>-|-|TRBJ2-7|TRBV28
TGTGCCAGCAGTTTTCGCAGGGCGAACGAGCAGTACTTC
CASSFRRANEQYF
>-|-|TRBJ1-3|TRBV7-6
TGTGCCAGCAGCCCCGGGGGGGACTTCTCTGGAAACACCATATATTTT
CASSPGGDFSGNTIYF
>TRBD2|-|TRBJ2-4|TRBV4-1
TGCGCCAGCAGCCAAGATTCGGGACTAGCGGGGGGAAAAAACATTCAGTACTTC
CASSQDSGLAGGKNIQYF
>-|-|TRBJ1-5|TRBV18
TGTGCCAGCTCTCCCAACACAAATCAGCCCCAGCATTTT
CASSPNTNQPQHF
>TRBD1|-|TRBJ1-5|TRBV10-3
TGTGCCATCAGAGGGGGCGCCGGGGGTCAGCCCCAGCATTTT
CAIRGGAGGQPQHF
>TRBD1|-|TRBJ2-5|TRBV11-2
TGTGCCAGCAGCTTTCCAACAGGGGACCCTCCTAAGACCCAGTACTTC
CASSFPTGDPPKTQYF
>TRBD2|-|TRBJ2-1|TRBV27
TGTGCCAGCAGTTTCTCTAGGACTAGCGGAGAGCAGTTCTTC
CASSFSRTSGEQFF
>-|-|TRBJ2-3|TRBV5-8
TGTGCCAGCAGCTTGGTACGGACAGATACGCAGTATTTT
CASSLVRTDTQYF
>-|-|TRBJ2-2|TRBV24-1
TGTGCCACCAGTGATTCGGGGTCGGGTAGATCCGGGGAGCTGTTTTTT
CATSDSGSGRSGELFF
>TRBD1|-|TRBJ1-2|TRBV5-4
TGTGCCAGCAGCTTCCGGGACAGCAAACCGGGTGGCTACACCTTC
CASSFRDSKPGGYTF
>TRBD2|-|TRBJ2-5|TRBV3-1/TRBV3-2
TGTGCCAGCAGCCAAGAGACGCTAGCGGGGGTCCAAGAGACCCAGTACTTC
CASSQETLAGVQETQYF
>TRBD1|-|TRBJ1-2|TRBV19
TGTGCCAGTAGTTTTTTACAGGGGCGAGGCTACACCTTC
CASSFLQGRGYTF
>TRBD1|-|TRBJ1-2|TRBV5-4
TGTGCCAGCAGCACACCGGGACAGGGAGGGAACTATGGCTACACCTTC
CASSTPGQGGNYGYTF
>-|-|TRBJ2-3|TRBV7-3
TGTGCCAGCAGCTCCTACGGCACAGATACGCAGTATTTT
CASSSYGTDTQYF
>-|once|TRBJ1-5|TRBV4-1
TGCGCCAGCAGCCAAGATAATAACAAGAGCAATCAGCCCCAGCATTTT
CASSQDNNKSNQPQHF
>TRBD1|-|TRBJ1-6|TRBV7-9
TGTGCCAGCAGCTTTACAGGGGTTAATTCACCCCTCCACTTT
CASSFTGVNSPLHF
>TRBD1|-|TRBJ2-7|TRBV7-2
TGTGCCAGCAGCTTTAGAGGGACAGGAAGCTCCTACGAGCAGTACTTC
CASSFRGTGSSYEQYF
>-|-|TRBJ2-5|TRBV24-1
TGTGCCACCAGTGATCCTAAAGTGGACAGCCAAGAGACCCAGTACTTC
CATSDPKVDSQETQYF
>TRBD1|-|TRBJ1-2|TRBV7-9
TGTGCCAGCAGCCCGAGACAGGGAATGGACTATGGCTACACCTTC
CASSPRQGMDYGYTF